The next 10 T cell receptor beta chains were all read from a single sample in a study of T cells and Merkel cell carcinoma outcomes. Using immunoSEQ multiplex PCR, the repertoire was profiled, and TCRdb retains in-frame clones only, with some absent. The data show about 19,000 clones, roughly 87% seen once. Sequenced input: tumor tissue from Merkel cell carcinoma. The receptors were gathered from a human donor with Merkel cell carcinoma.

V gene TRBV7-9 combines with J gene TRBJ1-2; tentatively, D is TRBD1 (5 bases). With 5 bases removed from V and 13 bases from J, the gap between germline ends came to 14 bases. CDR1 and CDR2 from the germline V gene are SEHNR and FQNEAQ (reference sequence). The CDR3 runs 11 residues. CDR3 sequence reads: CASSAGLKFTF. CDR3 DNA: TGTGCCAGCAGCGCGGGACTCAAGTTCACCTTC.

This clone was seen a handful of times. The rearrangement joins TRBV4-1 to TRBJ1-2, with 10 bases identical to TRBD1. CDR1 and CDR2 from the germline V gene are MGHRA and YSYEKL. CDR3 length: 14 residues. The junction had 7 bases not matched to a gene; V was cut back by 4 bases and J by 8 bases. The CDR3: CASSRRQGASGYTF. The CDR3 DNA follows: TGCGCCAGCAGCCGCCGACAGGGGGCGTCAGGCTACACCTTC.

This chain uses TRBV7-9 with TRBJ1-1, with D maybe TRBD1 (5 bases). Trimming took 5 bases from V and 13 from J, leaving 17 bases between them. The CDR3 has 12 amino acids. Germline values: CDR1 SEHNR, CDR2 FQNEAQ (reference sequence). The CDR3 spells CASSAARGSLFF. The DNA of the CDR3 is TGTGCCAGCAGCGCTGCCCGGGGCTCCCTTTTCTTT.

This CDR3 is CASNWDPEDTGELFF. The CDR3, as DNA: TGTGCCAGCAATTGGGACCCGGAGGACACCGGGGAGCTGTTTTTT. The V and J genes are TRBV6-6 and TRBJ2-2; D may correspond to TRBD1 or TRBD2 (5 bases each). Between the trimmed V and J ends, which lost 7 bases and 3 bases, there was a span of 15 bases. The CDR3 runs 15 residues. Germline lookup yields CDR1 MNHNY and CDR2 SVGAGI (reference sequence).

The genes are TRBV6-5 and TRBJ1-4; the D is unclear. The length of the CDR3 is 14 residues. The germline V and J ends were trimmed by 6 bases and 3 bases, with 11 bases remaining between them. CDR1 and CDR2 (germline): MNHEY, SVGAGI. DNA of the CDR3: TGTGCCAGCAGCCCCCGGGCCTCTAATGAAAAACTGTTTTTT. Amino acids: CASSPRASNEKLFF.

This chain connects TRBV5-1 to TRBJ1-1, with a possible D match to TRBD1 (5 bases). Germline lookup yields CDR1 SGHRS and CDR2 YFSETQ. This CDR3 region has 15 residues. The V end was cut by 4 bases, the J end by 4 bases, with 17 bases between. The CDR3 bases are TGCGCCAGCAGCCTGTGGGACGGAGCGGGCACTGAAGCTTTCTTT. Translated: CASSLWDGAGTEAFF. Full variable domain (rest looked up from reference TRBV5-1 and TRBJ1-1): KAGVTQTPRYLIKTRGQQVTLSCSPISGHRSVSWYQQTPGQGLQFLFEYFSETQRNKGNFPGRFSGRQFSNSRSEMNVSTLELGDSALYLCASSLWDGAGTEAFFGQGTRLTVV.

The chain recombines TRBV5-6 with TRBJ2-7; D not certain. The germline V gene has CDR1 SGHDT and CDR2 YYEEEE. The CDR3 runs to 11 residues. Trimming left V 5 bases short and J 3 bases short, with 6 bases between. CDR3 sequence (DNA): TGTGCCAGCAGGGGTGGCTACGAGCAGTACTTC. It encodes CASRGGYEQYF.

This sequence joins TRBV7-9 and TRBJ2-7; D may be TRBD1 or TRBD2 (5 bases each). The CDR3 extends over 13 amino acids. Per germline, CDR1 SEHNR and CDR2 FQNEAQ (reference sequence). Deletions cut 10 bases from V and 6 bases from J, with 19 bases between. CDR3 amino acids: CATVRAFGGEQYF. Here the CDR3 DNA reads TGTGCCACCGTCAGGGCGTTTGGGGGCGAGCAGTACTTC.

The genes are TRBV5-1 and TRBJ2-7; D is unclear. The CDR3 is 12 amino acids. Trimming removed 0 bases from V and 7 bases from J, with 8 bases in between. Germline V gene lookup returns CDR1 SGHRS and CDR2 YFSETQ. The CDR3 DNA reads as TGCGCCAGCAGCTTGGAAGGTTGGGAGCAGTACTTC. Translated, it gives CASSLEGWEQYF.

The CDR3 coding sequence is TGTGCCAGCAGCTTGACGGGAGGGAGGCCCTACGAGCAGTACTTC. Translated, it gives CASSLTGGRPYEQYF. This chain links TRBV7-9 with TRBJ2-7; 8 nucleotides match TRBD2. CDR3 length equals 15 residues. With V trimmed by 3 bases and J by 2 bases, 6 bases remained unmatched. The germline V gene has CDR1 SEHNR and CDR2 FQNEAQ (reference sequence).